These 9 T cell receptor beta chains were sequenced from one sample in a study of T cell responses to AZD1222 COVID-19 vaccine. Produced via immunoSEQ multiplex PCR; TCRdb's table is partial and in-frame only. The data contain some 81,000 clones, 80% to 90% of them singletons. The input for sequencing was peripheral blood, taken 28 days after the second AZD1222 dose. These receptors came from an adult who received the AZD1222 COVID-19 vaccine.

The gene calls are TRBV5-1 and TRBJ2-7, with 8 bases matching TRBD1. Trimming at V came to 4 bases and at J to 3 bases, leaving 6 bases not matched to a gene. The CDR3 length is 14 residues. The germline CDR1 and CDR2 sequences are SGHRS and YFSETQ. CDR3 in DNA: TGCGCCAGCAGCCAGGACAGGGCAATCTACGAGCAGTACTTC. Protein: CASSQDRAIYEQYF.

The rearrangement joins TRBV3-1 (or the pseudogene TRBV3-2) to TRBJ1-2, with D maybe TRBD1 (5 bases). Germline loops: CDR1 LGHDT, CDR2 YNNKEL (reference sequence). Deletions cut 6 bases from V and 4 bases from J, with 9 bases between. This CDR3 comprises 12 residues. The CDR3 DNA follows: TGTGCCAGCAGTCCAGACAGCTATGGCTACACCTTC. Its translation is CASSPDSYGYTF.

A remark on this clone: One junction end disagrees with the germline gene, perhaps due to a read error. In DNA, the CDR3 is TGTGCCAGCAGTCCGGGACCCCCCTATCGCTACACCTTC. It yields the protein CASSPGPPYRYTF. This chain links TRBV28 with TRBJ1-2; a weak D match, TRBD1 (5 bases). The CDR3 loop spans 13 amino acids. In germline, CDR1 is MDHEN, CDR2 SYDVKM.

The chain links TRBV11-2 to TRBJ1-1, with D unresolved. V was pared by 5 bases and J by 1 base, with 11 bases between. CDR3 size: 14 residues. Looked up from germline, CDR1 is SGHAT and CDR2 is FQNNGV. CDR3 amino acids: CASSRHSPNTEAFF. CDR3 bases: TGTGCCAGCAGCAGACACTCCCCGAACACTGAAGCTTTCTTT.

The chain carries TRBV10-1 and TRBJ1-2, with D possibly TRBD1 on 5 matching bases. This CDR3 is built from 14 residues. Germline loops: CDR1 WNHNN, CDR2 SYGVQD (reference sequence). The V and J ends lost 6 bases and 8 bases respectively, with 19 bases between them. The CDR3 DNA reads TGCGCCAGCAGCCAGTCTAGGGGAGCCTCCGGCTACACCTTC. Amino acids: CASSQSRGASGYTF.

In its sample, this clone was seen a few times. The CDR3 sequence: CASSLTGTGHEKLFF. CDR3 nucleotide sequence: TGTGCCAGCAGCCTTACCGGGACAGGGCACGAAAAACTGTTTTTT. The chain carries TRBV9 and TRBJ1-4, with 9 bases lining up with TRBD1. V shed 4 bases and J 8 bases; nucleotides not matched to a gene: 9. The CDR3 is 15 residues long. Germline V lookup: CDR1 SGDLS, CDR2 YYNGEE.

J is TRBJ1-4 and V is TRBV6-5; tentatively, D is TRBD1 (6 bases). CDR3 length equals 13 residues. Per germline, CDR1 MNHEY and CDR2 SVGAGI. V was trimmed by 9 bases and J by 0 bases, leaving 8 bases between them. The CDR3: CASGTSTNEKLFF. CDR3 sequence (DNA): TGTGCCAGTGGGACATCAACTAATGAAAAACTGTTTTTT.

This chain joins TRBV5-5 and TRBJ1-5; 7 bases fit TRBD1. The length of the CDR3 is 15 residues. J gave up 2 bases and V 4 bases, and 6 bases lay outside the gene matches. The germline V gene encodes CDR1 SGHKS and CDR2 YYEKEE (reference sequence). The CDR3 loop is CASSPRGAGNQPQHF. The CDR3 DNA is TGTGCCAGCAGCCCCAGGGGGGCTGGCAATCAGCCCCAGCATTTT.

The chain couples TRBV10-3 to TRBJ2-1; D may correspond to TRBD1 or TRBD2 (5 bases each). V shed 0 bases and J shed 10 bases, with 10 bases lying between them. From germline, CDR1 is ENHRY and CDR2 SYGVKD. The CDR3 length is 13 residues. The CDR3 nucleotides are TGTGCCATCAGTGAGTCGAAAGGGGACGAGCAGTTCTTC. Amino acid sequence: CAISESKGDEQFF.